The clone carrying this T cell receptor beta chain appeared once. Random hexamers were used to reverse transcribe the RNA input (roughly 0.5 to 1 ug). One entry per CDR3 protein, called by TCRdb with MiXCR from the immunoSEQ multiplex PCR reads. This sample has 160,000 or so distinct CDR3 sequences; 92% occur once, and the top ten carry approximately 0.075%. This record belongs to a study of CD8 T cells in Susac syndrome. Deletions cut 4 bases from V and 9 bases from J, with 22 bases between. CDR3 length: 16 residues. From germline, CDR1 is SEHNR and CDR2 FQNEAQ (reference sequence). What was sequenced was CD4+ T cells from PBMCs. The sequence was obtained from a human donor in good health. This sequence joins TRBV7-9 and TRBJ2-1, with D possibly matching TRBD1 (6 bases). The CDR3 region has the DNA TGTGCCAGCAGCTCAACTATTTACAGGGTCCGGGGTGAGCAGTTCTTC. Translating it yields CASSSTIYRVRGEQFF.